This T cell receptor beta chain was identified during a study of T cells in Graves' hyperthyroidism and ophthalmopathy. Study-wide background: Before treatment of any kind, peripheral blood was taken at initial diagnosis.

Ten or more counts support this clonotype. The antigen is undetermined. Stable disease denoted Graves' hyperthyroidism without ophthalmopathy progression within 18 months. Study-wide points: Classification by a 13 V-J model distinguished ophthalmopathy from stable hyperthyroidism. Among clonotypes expanded in thyroid above 0.001, most were also found in blood.

The CDR3 is 16 residues long. CDR1 and CDR2 (germline): SEHNR, FQNEAQ (reference sequence). V lost 1 base and J lost 6; bases outside the gene matches: 6. Amplified TCR beta CDR3 regions came from RNA transcripts. First-round RT-PCR targeting the TCR CDR3 was performed with the HTBI primer set. TCRdb re-called the multiplex PCR reads through MiXCR, storing one row per CDR3 protein. The sample lists a few hundred thousand distinct CDR3 sequences, 15% seen once, with approximately 30% in the top ten. Material: blood. The sequence was obtained from a woman in her thirties with Graves' hyperthyroidism. V gene TRBV7-9 combines with J gene TRBJ2-2, with 9 bases aligning to TRBD2. In DNA form, the CDR3 reads TGTGCCAGCAGCTTAGGACGGCTAGCGGGATCCGGGGAGCTGTTTTTT. This encodes CASSLGRLAGSGELFF.